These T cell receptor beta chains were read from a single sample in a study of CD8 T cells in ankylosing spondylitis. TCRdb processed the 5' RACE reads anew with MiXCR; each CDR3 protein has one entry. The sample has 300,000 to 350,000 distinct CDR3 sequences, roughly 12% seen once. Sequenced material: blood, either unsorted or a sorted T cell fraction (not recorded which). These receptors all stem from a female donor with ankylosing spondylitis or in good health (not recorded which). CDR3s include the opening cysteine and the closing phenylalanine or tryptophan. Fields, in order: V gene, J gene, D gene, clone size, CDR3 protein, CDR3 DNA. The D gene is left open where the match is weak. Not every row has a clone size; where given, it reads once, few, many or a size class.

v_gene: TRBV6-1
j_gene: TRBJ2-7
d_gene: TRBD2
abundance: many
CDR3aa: CASSPFSGGSPVEQYF
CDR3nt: TGTGCCAGCAGTCCCTTTAGCGGGGGTTCTCCTGTCGAGCAGTACTTC

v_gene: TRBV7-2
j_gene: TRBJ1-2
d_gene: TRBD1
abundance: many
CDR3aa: CASSSALGTGFYGYTF
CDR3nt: TGTGCCAGCAGCTCCGCTCTCGGGACAGGGTTCTATGGCTACACCTTC

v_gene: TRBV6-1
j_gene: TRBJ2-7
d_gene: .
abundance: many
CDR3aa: CASYSPGANYEQYF
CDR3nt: TGTGCCAGCTACTCCCCCGGGGCCAACTACGAGCAGTACTTC

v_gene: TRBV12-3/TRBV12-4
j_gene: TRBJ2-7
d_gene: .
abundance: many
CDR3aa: CASSPPVSYEQYF
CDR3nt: TGTGCCAGCAGTCCCCCGGTATCCTACGAGCAGTACTTC

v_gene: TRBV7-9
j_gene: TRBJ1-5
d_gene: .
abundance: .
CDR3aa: CASSPDGNNQPQHF
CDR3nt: TGTGCCAGCAGCCCCGACGGTAACAATCAGCCCCAGCATTTT

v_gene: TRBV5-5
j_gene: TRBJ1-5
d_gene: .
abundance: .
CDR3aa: CASSGDPKNQPQHF
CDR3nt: TGTGCCAGCAGCGGGGACCCGAAAAATCAGCCCCAGCATTTT

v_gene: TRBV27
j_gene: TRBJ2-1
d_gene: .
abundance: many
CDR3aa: CASRVGRLTTEEFF
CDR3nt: TGTGCCAGCAGGGTCGGACGGCTAACCACAGAGGAGTTCTTC

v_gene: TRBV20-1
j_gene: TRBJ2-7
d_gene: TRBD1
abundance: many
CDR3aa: CSARDPGQGGEQYF
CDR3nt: TGCAGTGCTAGAGATCCGGGACAGGGAGGCGAGCAGTACTTC

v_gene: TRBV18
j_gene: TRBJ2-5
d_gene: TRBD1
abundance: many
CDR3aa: CASSPLSTGQGRKTQYF
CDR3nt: TGTGCCAGCTCACCACTCTCCACGGGACAGGGTAGAAAGACCCAGTACTTC

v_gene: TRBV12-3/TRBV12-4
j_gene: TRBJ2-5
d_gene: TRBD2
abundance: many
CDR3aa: CASTKSGRQETQYF
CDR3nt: TGTGCCAGCACCAAGAGCGGGAGGCAAGAGACCCAGTACTTC

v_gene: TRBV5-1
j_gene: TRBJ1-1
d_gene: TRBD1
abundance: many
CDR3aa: CASYTGQQNTEAFF
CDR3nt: TGCGCCAGTTACACGGGACAGCAGAACACTGAAGCTTTCTTT

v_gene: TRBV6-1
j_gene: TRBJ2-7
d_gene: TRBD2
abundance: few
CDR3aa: CASSGYGGEVQRYEQYF
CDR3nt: TGTGCCAGCAGTGGATATGGGGGGGAGGTTCAGCGGTACGAGCAGTACTTC

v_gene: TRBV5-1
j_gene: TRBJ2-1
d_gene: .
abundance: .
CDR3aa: CASSRAGEVGEQFF
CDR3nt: TGCGCCAGCAGCCGCGCCGGGGAAGTAGGTGAGCAGTTCTTC

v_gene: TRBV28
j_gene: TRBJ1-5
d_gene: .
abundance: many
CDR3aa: CASNVEGIQPQHF
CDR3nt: TGTGCCAGCAATGTGGAGGGGATCCAGCCCCAGCATTTT

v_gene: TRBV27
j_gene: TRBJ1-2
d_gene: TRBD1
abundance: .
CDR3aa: CASSLSWDRGYYGYTF
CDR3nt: TGTGCCAGCAGTTTATCGTGGGACAGGGGTTACTATGGCTACACCTTC

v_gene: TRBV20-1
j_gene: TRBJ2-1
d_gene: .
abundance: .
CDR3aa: CSAFGQSSYNEQFF
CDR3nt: TGCAGTGCTTTTGGACAAAGCTCCTACAATGAGCAGTTCTTC

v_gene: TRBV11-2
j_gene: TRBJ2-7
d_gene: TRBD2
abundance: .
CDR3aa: CASRSTLAGVYEQYF
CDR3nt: TGTGCCAGCAGATCCACACTAGCGGGGGTCTACGAGCAGTACTTC

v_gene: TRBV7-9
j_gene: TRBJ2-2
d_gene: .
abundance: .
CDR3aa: CASRPPALANTGELFF
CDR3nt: TGTGCCAGCAGGCCCCCTGCACTCGCGAACACCGGGGAGCTGTTTTTT

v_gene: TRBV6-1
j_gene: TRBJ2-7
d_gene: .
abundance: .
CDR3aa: CASRKNGGGEVPYEQYF
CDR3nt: TGTGCCAGCAGGAAAAACGGAGGCGGGGAGGTTCCCTACGAGCAGTACTTC

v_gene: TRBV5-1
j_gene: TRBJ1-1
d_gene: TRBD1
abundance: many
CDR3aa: CASSFPGQGENTEAFF
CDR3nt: TGCGCCAGCAGCTTCCCGGGACAGGGGGAGAACACTGAAGCTTTCTTT

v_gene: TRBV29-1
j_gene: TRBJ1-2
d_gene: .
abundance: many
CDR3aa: CSVGSRGLDNYGYTF
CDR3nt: TGCAGCGTTGGTAGCCGGGGGCTAGATAACTATGGCTACACCTTC

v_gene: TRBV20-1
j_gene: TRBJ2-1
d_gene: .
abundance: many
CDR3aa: CSGLHSNSYNEQFF
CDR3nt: TGCAGTGGGCTACACTCTAACTCCTACAATGAGCAGTTCTTC

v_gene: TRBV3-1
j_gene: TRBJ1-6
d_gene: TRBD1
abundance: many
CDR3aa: CASSQGVRTGSNSPLHF
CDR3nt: TGTGCCAGCAGCCAAGGCGTAAGGACAGGGAGTAATTCACCCCTCCACTTT

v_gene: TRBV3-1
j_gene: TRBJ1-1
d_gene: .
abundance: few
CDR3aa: CASSQERRVAFF
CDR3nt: TGTGCCAGCAGCCAAGAACGTAGAGTAGCTTTCTTT

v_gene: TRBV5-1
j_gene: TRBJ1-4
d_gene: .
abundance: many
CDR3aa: CASSLGGPGEKLFF
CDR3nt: TGCGCCAGCAGCTTGGGGGGCCCTGGTGAAAAACTGTTTTTT

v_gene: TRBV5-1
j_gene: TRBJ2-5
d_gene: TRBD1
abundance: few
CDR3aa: CASSLRTGDSGTQYF
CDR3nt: TGCGCCAGCAGCCTTAGGACAGGGGACTCGGGGACCCAGTACTTC

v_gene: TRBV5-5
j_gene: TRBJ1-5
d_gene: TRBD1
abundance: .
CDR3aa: CASSPDDRVNQPQHF
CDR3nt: TGTGCCAGCAGCCCAGATGACAGGGTAAATCAGCCCCAGCATTTT